These T cell receptor beta chains were read from a single sample in a study of immune evolution from preneoplasia to lung adenocarcinoma. Sequenced by immunoSEQ multiplex PCR; TCRdb stores in-frame clones only, minus some. In the table there are roughly 40,000 clones, less than 80% of which are singletons. Input material: FFPE invasive lung adenocarcinoma tissue. These receptors all come from a person aged 60 to 70 with lung adenocarcinoma. The CDR3 runs from the conserved cysteine through the conserved F or W.

CASSFRTGGAAVEKLFF TRBV27
CSAGQGYDGYGYTF TRBV29-1
CASSHPSGSSYEQYF TRBV4-2
CASTLYRTGAGKNEQFF TRBV27
CASANLVSTDTQYF TRBV5-1
CASSLGQGGETQYF TRBV11-3
CASSGPTPGTSGRAEETQYF TRBV2
CASRQDRAMYEQYF TRBV4-1
CASSVGRESPTDTQYF TRBV9
CASSSGALGTEAFF TRBV5-1
CASSTLGGGTEAFF TRBV6-5
CASSYSGRQEQYF TRBV6-6
CASTSPSGRAWFF TRBV28